The source of this T cell receptor beta chain is a study of shared clonotypes between healthy human individuals. Data came from immunoSEQ multiplex PCR; TCRdb stores just in-frame clones and leaves some out. Among about 2.5 million clones, 92% were seen once, and the ten largest hold about 0.41%. CDR3 length: 17 amino acids. CDR1 and CDR2 (germline): SGHKS, YYEKEE (reference sequence). J was trimmed by 8 bases and V by 1 base; bases with no gene match: 12. This sequence originates from a man aged 18 to 29 in good health. Some clones in this sample may be carry-over from other donors' samples. Material: naive CD4+ T cells from PBMCs. As to subset: CD45RA+ positively selected. The chain uses TRBV5-5 and TRBJ1-4; 9 positions agree with TRBD1. The CDR3 region is CASSLLGTGLSGEKLFF. Written as DNA, the CDR3 is TGTGCCAGCAGCTTGCTAGGGACAGGGTTATCCGGGGAAAAACTGTTTTTT.